Presented here are 5 T cell receptor beta chains from one specimen sequenced in a study of post-analysis software for immune sequencing data. Study-wide findings and caveats: Among five TRBV segments more frequent in patients than controls were TRBV5-6, TRBV5-1 and TRBV20-1.

Incorporated into the TCR beta cDNA libraries were unique molecular identifiers, which served to reduce PCR and sequencing biases. TCRdb itself ran the PCR reads through MiXCR, one entry per CDR3 protein. Among 650,000 to 900,000 distinct CDR3 sequences listed, around 45% were seen once. Antigens for these TCRs are unknown. The specimen sequenced was blood. All receptors come from a girl aged 10 to 17 with multiple sclerosis.

The table lists this clonotype with a count of one. V usage is TRBV7-2 and J usage is TRBJ2-7; TRBD2 matches 9 bases. After removal of 6 bases from V and 7 bases from J, the junction contained 13 bases not matched to a gene. CDR3 length: 15 residues. Germline-derived CDR1 and CDR2 are SGHTA and FQGNSA. This CDR3 reads CASRSGIAGEWEQYF. The CDR3, as DNA: TGTGCCAGCAGATCCGGGATAGCGGGAGAATGGGAGCAGTACTTC.

The J gene is TRBJ2-1, the V gene TRBV21-1; TRBD1 is the table's D call, not checked against the DNA. TRBV21-1 is an annotated pseudogene. The CDR3 contains 18 residues. The CDR3 DNA reads as TGTGCCAGCAGCAAAGGATGGGCTCTAGCCAGGGTTCCTAATGAGCAGTTCTTC. Translation gives CASSKGWALARVPNEQFF.

This clonotype was observed a handful of times. The chain recombines TRBV29-1 with TRBJ2-7; D remains unclear. The CDR3 sequence is 13 residues long. V dropped 7 bases and J dropped 2 bases, with 15 bases sitting between them. Germline lookup yields CDR1 SQVTM and CDR2 ANQGSEA. CDR3 loop: CSAKLPRTYEQYF. CDR3 DNA: TGCAGCGCAAAATTGCCACGAACCTACGAGCAGTACTTC.

This clonotype was counted only a few times. V gene TRBV3-2 combines with J gene TRBJ2-1. TRBV3-2 is annotated as a pseudogene. The CDR3 totals 11 residues. The CDR3 loop reads CASSPTHEQFF. DNA for the CDR3: TGTGCCAGCAGCCCCACCCATGAGCAGTTCTTC.

The chain employs TRBV12-3 or TRBV12-4 and TRBJ2-7; D is possibly TRBD2 (6 bases). CDR3 length: 14 amino acids. Trimming shortened V by 6 bases and J by 7 bases, and 19 bases separated the two germline ends. The DNA for the CDR3 is TGTGCCAGCAGAGCGGGCGGGGCTGCTGTGGAGCAGTACTTC. Its protein is CASRAGGAAVEQYF.